A selection of T cell receptor beta chains follows, all from one sample in a study of blood T cell repertoires in COVID-19. Clones were read by immunoSEQ multiplex PCR, and TCRdb kept only the in-frame ones, dropping some. This table holds roughly 70,000 clones, 73% found once. Sequencing used peripheral blood. These receptors all stem from a man aged 60 to 69 with acute or convalescent COVID-19. Both conserved end residues are part of each CDR3. Clone size, where shown, is once, few, many, or a class for clones that have expanded.

16	TRBJ2-1	TRBV7-3	NA	CASSASLAGGSNEQFF
17	TRBJ1-1	TRBV5-1	NA	CASSRLLLGTGLTEAFF
16	TRBJ2-3	TRBV19	NA	CASSAPPGLQVDTQYF
14	TRBJ2-7	TRBV27	once	CASRLPGTGYEQYF
14	TRBJ1-2	TRBV5-1	few	CASSSTRGRGGYTF
14	TRBJ1-4	TRBV19	NA	CASSIQGAGAKLFF
15	TRBJ2-3	TRBV6-5	NA	CASSPWTGGTDTQYF
13	TRBJ2-7	TRBV29-1	NA	CSVRRATVYEQYF
16	TRBJ1-1	TRBV7-8	few	CASSPRRDRGNTEAFF
15	TRBJ2-1	TRBV15	many	CATSRDGTTYNEQFF
14	TRBJ2-7	TRBV3-1/TRBV3-2	few	CASSQGGGNHEQYF
11	TRBJ1-2	TRBV14	NA	CASSLSATCGF
15	TRBJ2-2	TRBV30	NA	CAWRTRDSYTGELFF
15	TRBJ2-1	TRBV6-5	NA	CASSSAPSSYNEQFF
16	TRBJ2-2	TRBV2	NA	CASSERTAWTGGELFF
12	TRBJ1-2	TRBV10-3	NA	CAISVVNYGYTF
15	TRBJ2-2	TRBV9	few	CASSVEERATGELFF
14	TRBJ2-4	TRBV11-3	NA	CASIFGTVKNIQYF
13	TRBJ2-5	TRBV6-6	once	CASLGLLQETQYF
15	TRBJ1-1	TRBV7-3	NA	CASSLRGQENTEAFF
13	TRBJ1-6	TRBV6-6	NA	CASSPSSDSPLHF
20	TRBJ2-1	TRBV27	NA	CASRLTLRDTGTSGGNEQFF
14	TRBJ1-5	TRBV6-6	NA	CASSGQGRNQPQHF
14	TRBJ1-1	TRBV5-4	NA	CASSRDRANTEAFF
12	TRBJ2-5	TRBV5-1	NA	CASSSGRETQYF
17	TRBJ2-3	TRBV5-1	NA	CASSFGGTSGGSDTQYF
14	TRBJ1-1	TRBV7-8	NA	CASSREVGNTEAFF
15	TRBJ2-5	TRBV5-1	NA	CASSMGTGNKETQYF
13	TRBJ2-3	TRBV2	NA	CASSEGARDTQYF
14	TRBJ2-3	TRBV24-1	NA	CATSDPFPSVAQYF
16	TRBJ2-5	TRBV28	few	CASSPTGTGGMETQYF
18	TRBJ2-3	TRBV28	NA	CASSSSRSSGRATDTQYF
13	TRBJ2-5	TRBV20-1	NA	CSASLGQGETQYF
14	TRBJ2-5	TRBV6-1	few	CASSERAGQETQYF
15	TRBJ1-1	TRBV30	NA	CAWSFLRTDSTEAFF